The sequence of this T cell receptor beta chain was determined in a study of siplizumab effects on memory and regulatory T cells. Using immunoSEQ multiplex PCR, the repertoire was profiled, and TCRdb retains in-frame clones only, with some absent. The profile shows about 91,000 clones, 95% to 97% of them singletons. The CDR3 has 11 amino acids. Looked up from germline, CDR1 is PRHDT and CDR2 is FYEKMQ (reference sequence). V was clipped by 5 bases and J by 2 bases, with 3 bases between them. The receptor was derived from a human donor in good health. The V gene is TRBV13, the J gene TRBJ2-5; no firm D call. Input material: naive CD4+ T cells sorted from blood. The chain's CDR3 is CASSTQETQYF. The CDR3 nucleotides are TGTGCCAGCAGCACGCAAGAGACCCAGTACTTC.